Listed below are T cell receptor beta chains from one sample, sequenced in a study of cytomegalovirus exposure and HLA in healthy donors. The repertoire was sequenced with immunoSEQ multiplex PCR; TCRdb's copy has only in-frame clones and lacks some. Of 200,000 to 250,000 clones listed, about three quarters are singletons. The sample taken for sequencing was PBMCs. The receptors were sampled from a woman in her sixties or seventies in good health and CMV-seropositive. Both conserved end residues are part of each CDR3. The D gene is left open where the match is weak. For some rows the clone size is stated as once, few or many, or as a class when expanded; others skip it.

length | J | size | V | D | CDR3 | DNA
18 | TRBJ2-7 | few | TRBV18 | TRBD1 | CASSPNSPGQGANYEQYF | TGTGCCAGCTCACCTAATTCACCGGGACAGGGGGCGAATTACGAGCAGTACTTC
13 | TRBJ1-3 | few | TRBV5-6 | NA | CASSFYSGNTIYF | TGTGCCAGCAGTTTTTACTCTGGAAACACCATATATTTT
12 | TRBJ1-2 | few | TRBV28 | NA | CASSPRGYGYTF | TGTGCCAGCAGCCCCAGGGGCTATGGCTACACCTTC
17 | TRBJ2-2 | NA | TRBV18 | NA | CASSPPSTGTNTGELFF | TGTGCCAGCTCACCACCCTCGACAGGAACGAACACCGGGGAGCTGTTTTTT
14 | TRBJ1-1 | few | TRBV11-1 | TRBD1 | CASSLQGGRAEAFF | TGTGCCAGCAGCTTACAGGGGGGCAGGGCTGAAGCTTTCTTT
12 | TRBJ2-7 | NA | TRBV2 | TRBD1 | CASGTGGLEQYF | TGTGCCAGCGGGACAGGAGGACTCGAGCAGTACTTC
15 | TRBJ2-5 | NA | TRBV7-2 | NA | CASSSWTALQETQYF | TGTGCCAGCAGCTCATGGACAGCCCTCCAAGAGACCCAGTACTTC
14 | TRBJ1-5 | NA | TRBV9 | NA | CASVGGRGIQPQHF | TGTGCCAGCGTAGGCGGGCGGGGGATCCAGCCCCAGCATTTT
14 | TRBJ1-4 | NA | TRBV6-1 | NA | CASSAGQRDEKLFF | TGTGCCAGCAGCGCAGGACAGAGGGATGAAAAACTGTTTTTT
17 | TRBJ1-1 | NA | TRBV5-4 | NA | CASSLAKGGRGSTEAFF | TGTGCCAGCAGCTTGGCCAAGGGTGGTCGGGGATCTACTGAAGCTTTCTTT